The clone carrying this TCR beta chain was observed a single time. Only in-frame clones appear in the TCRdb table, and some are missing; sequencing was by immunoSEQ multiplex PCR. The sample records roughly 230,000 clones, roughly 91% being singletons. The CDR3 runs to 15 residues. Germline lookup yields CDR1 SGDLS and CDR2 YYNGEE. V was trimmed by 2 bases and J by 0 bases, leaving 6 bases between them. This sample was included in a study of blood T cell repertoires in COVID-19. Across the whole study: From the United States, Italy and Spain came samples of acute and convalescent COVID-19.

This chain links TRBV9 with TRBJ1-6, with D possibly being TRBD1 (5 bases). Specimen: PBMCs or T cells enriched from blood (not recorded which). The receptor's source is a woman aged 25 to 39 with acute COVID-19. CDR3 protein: CASSVTDSYNSPLHF. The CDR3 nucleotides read TGTGCCAGCAGCGTGACAGACTCCTATAATTCACCCCTCCACTTT.